The following is a T cell receptor beta chain sequence with its context. Its binding antigen is unknown. No base quality values were provided; no much bigger clone lies one nucleotide off. Libraries were constructed by RACE. The sample was run on a NextSeq 500. During library preparation, unique molecular identifiers were attached to individual cDNA molecules so that TCRs could be counted in a quantitative, reproducible way. Both TCR alpha and TCR beta chains were sequenced from each blood RNA sample. The published analysis was carried out like this. The median number of TCRs per sample was around 100,000, ranging from roughly 20,000 to 700,000. The Decombinator software suite was used to annotate V, J and CDR3 in the TCR reads. For PS versus PT1 abundance plots, all samples were subsampled to the same number of TCRs (28,000). TCRs were defined as expanded if absent before sensitization and observed at least eight times at the 2-week time point. The public reads were run again by TCRdb, first through fastp at Q25 and then through MiXCR, and only productive beta chains were kept. Rows matching on CDR3 protein sequence are summarized as one entry with the most common DNA and genes. In this record, the V and J calls reflect TCRdb's handling and not the investigators' own analysis. Recorded for this sample are under 150,000 distinct CDR3 sequences; around 10% of them occurred a single time. About 1.4% of the sample is taken by the ten largest.

Sample time point, as interpreted from the label and publication: patch test 1, 2 weeks after DPC sensitization. Explained via the paper, the treatment or condition label denotes: therapeutic diphenylcyclopropenone sensitization with weekly scalp DPC. At every patch-test visit, the blood draw took place before the patch test was put on. Patients were eligible if aged 18 to 70, diagnosed with alopecia and judged suitable for DPC therapy, and pregnant patients were excluded. Total RNA was extracted from unfractionated whole blood that had been collected in Tempus Blood RNA tubes. This record belongs to a study of human T cells and chemical hapten exposure (dated by TCRdb to about 2021). With respect to the entire study: For sensitization, 2% DPC in acetone was applied to a roughly 2 cm by roughly 2 cm area of upper inner arm skin. Blood for TCR sequencing was provided by twenty-nine alopecia patients at one to four time points (pre-sensitization, 2, 6 and 24 weeks). This study followed changes in the peripheral blood TCR repertoire in vivo during primary and secondary sensitization of alopecia patients to the hapten diphenylcyclopropenone (DPC). Most of the patients in the cohort were female, and the cohort covered alopecia areata with under or over 50% scalp involvement, alopecia totalis and alopecia universalis. Patch testing was performed on the upper back with Finn chambers containing 0.01% DPC, and the patch tests were scored after 6 days according to International Contact Dermatitis Research Group standards. Blood samples were taken from patients before sensitization (week 0) and then at 2, 6 and about 24 weeks after DPC sensitization. Libraries were combined into a pool for sequencing, and differences in TCR yield between samples came mainly from small differences in library volumes within the pool. Patients additionally received weekly therapeutic DPC doses to the scalp throughout the roughly 25-week study period.

The research as a whole found: Significantly more large CDR3 similarity clusters were formed by expanded TCRs than by pre-sensitization or healthy control sets, consistent with antigen-driven responses. Repeated subsampling changed both the strength of the expansion versus patch-test correlation and the threshold at which that correlation became significant. The number of PT1 expanded TCRs positively correlated with patch test score, significant at thresholds 8, 16 and 32 but not 4. DPC sensitization did not change the number of TCRs with a frequency above 1 in 1000, and there was no evidence of changes in global repertoire structure. All patients had alopecia, a presumed autoimmune disease, so their immune response might differ from that of healthy individuals.

The trim is 2 bases for V and 5 bases for J, with a gap of 9 bases between the germline ends. CDR1 and CDR2, per the germline V gene, are MNHEY and SVGEGT. The CDR3 measures 13 amino acids from cysteine to phenylalanine. Just CDR3 DNA is preserved here, 39 bases in frame from base 1. The starting material was whole blood, obtained in connection with sensitization to the hapten diphenylcyclopropenone (DPC). The TCR was taken from a woman between 45 and 65 years old with alopecia areata. Some clones in this sample may be carry-over from other donors' samples. This chain is built from TRBV6-2 or TRBV6-3 and TRBJ1-1; no confident D gene assignment can be made. The DNA is TGTGCCAGCAGTTACCACGGTTTGACTGAAGCTTTCTTT. This is translated as CASSYHGLTEAFF.